Following are 6 T cell receptor beta chains from one sample sequenced in a study of response to subunit inactivated influenza vaccine. TCRdb analysed the RT-PCR reads with MiXCR anew, one entry per CDR3 protein. Of 400,000 to 650,000 distinct CDR3 sequences listed, 6.5% to 8% are singletons. The sample was PBMCs from blood, taken about 23 months after vaccination. The receptors were gathered from a man aged 45 to 75 who received an inactivated influenza vaccine.

Details on this clonotype: A much bigger clone sits one base away, suggesting this may be a read error. The chain has TRBV14 and TRBJ2-5; D is ambiguous. The CDR3 contains 11 residues. Per the germline V gene, CDR1 is SGHDN and CDR2 is FVKESK. CDR3 loop: CSSSQYYAVYF. The CDR3 DNA reads as TGTTCCAGCAGCCAATACTACGCGGTGTACTTC.

The chain's CDR3 is CASRSGLVSDTQYF. The CDR3, as DNA: TGTGCCAGCAGGTCGGGACTAGTCTCAGATACGCAGTATTTT. The V call is TRBV2, the J call TRBJ2-3, with TRBD2 matching 8 bases. Germline V lookup: CDR1 SNHLY, CDR2 FYNNEI. This CDR3 has 14 residues. J was trimmed by 4 bases and V by 6 bases; bases with no gene match: 6.

This clonotype has a handful of counts. The chain links TRBV24-1 to TRBJ2-5; TRBD1 or TRBD2 may be the D gene (5 bases each). With 3 bases removed from V and 2 bases from J, the gap between germline ends came to 12 bases. Germline-derived CDR1 and CDR2 are KGHDR and SFDVKD. The CDR3 has 15 amino acids. Written as DNA, the CDR3 is TGTGCCACCAGTGATACGGGACCCACACAAGAGACCCAGTACTTC. Translating it yields CATSDTGPTQETQYF.

This clonotype was seen only a few times. An end of the junction differs from the germline gene, which may be a read error. J is TRBJ1-6 and V is TRBV4-2; 10 positions match TRBD1. The CDR3 totals 16 residues. CDR1 and CDR2 (germline): LGHNA, YNFKEQ. CDR3 in DNA: TGTGCCAGCTGCCAATCGGACAGGGGGGCAGGATCACCCCTCCACTTT. The encoded protein is CASCQSDRGAGSPLHF.

This clonotype turned up a few times. This chain joins TRBV12-3 or TRBV12-4 and TRBJ2-3; D possibly matches TRBD1 or TRBD2 (6 bases each). The germline V and J ends were trimmed by 3 bases and 4 bases, with 14 bases remaining between them. CDR3 length: 15 residues. The CDR3 region is CASSFSGAIPDTQYF. CDR3 in DNA: TGTGCCAGCAGTTTCTCGGGGGCAATCCCAGATACGCAGTATTTT.

There are many counts of this clonotype. The V call is TRBV5-1, the J call TRBJ2-5, with 8 bases fitting TRBD2. The CDR3 length is 14 residues. With 4 bases clipped from V and 2 bases from J, the junction kept 4 bases outside the gene matches. Germline CDR1 and CDR2: SGHRS and YFSETQ. CDR3 DNA sequence: TGCGCCAGCAGCCGTGGGACTAGGCAAGAGACCCAGTACTTC. Protein product: CASSRGTRQETQYF.